The T cell receptor beta chain described here comes from a study of tumor-infiltrating lymphocytes in primary liver carcinoma. At the level of the study: Male and female patients aged 30 to 69 years made up the cohort.

For blood RNA, unsorted whole blood served as the source, and germline DNA was extracted too. Surgery was preceded by the collection of 3.5 to 4.5 milliliters of peripheral blood. From around 0.5 ug total RNA, TCR beta cDNA was generated with a primer in the constant region. Slightly modified ARM-PCR with three nested multiplex PCR rounds yielded TCR beta libraries. It was with TRBV1-TRBV30 forward primers and a C-beta reverse primer that the first two PCR rounds were run, at roughly 11 cycles each. TCRdb itself ran the multiplex PCR reads through MiXCR, one entry per CDR3 protein. This table holds approximately 330,000 distinct CDR3 sequences, almost 65% found once. This clonotype was counted ten times or more. CDR3 length: 14 residues. Germline CDR1 is MNHEY and CDR2 is SVGAGI. The V gene end was trimmed by 7 bases and the J gene end by 4 bases; junction bases not matched to a gene: 5.

The rearrangement joins TRBV6-5 to TRBJ2-2; 8 nucleotides line up with TRBD2. The sample comprised peripheral blood. This TCR derives from a man aged 40-49 years with primary liver carcinoma and hepatitis B virus infection. The CDR3 is CASIQAGGTGELFF. The CDR3 coding sequence is TGTGCCAGCATACAGGCGGGGGGCACCGGGGAGCTGTTTTTT.